This T cell receptor (beta chain) was observed in a study of shared clonotypes between healthy human individuals. The CDR3 length is 14 residues. V was pared by 3 bases and J by 4 bases, with 13 bases between. CDR1 and CDR2 (germline): SGHTA, FQGNSA. Generated by immunoSEQ multiplex PCR, the TCRdb table keeps only in-frame clones and is missing some. The sample shows 950,000 to 1,100,000 clones, around 82% of them seen only once. Sequenced input: memory CD4+ T cells from PBMCs. Specified subset: CD45RA-negative fraction. The V gene is TRBV7-2, the J gene TRBJ2-7, with D maybe TRBD1 (6 bases). This TCR came from a man between 18 and 29 years old in good health. Some clones in this sample may be carry-over from other donors' samples. CDR3 amino acids: CASSFLHREYEQYF. The CDR3 bases are TGTGCCAGCAGCTTTTTGCACAGGGAATACGAGCAGTACTTC. The whole variable domain, remainder taken from reference TRBV7-2 and TRBJ2-7, is GAGVSQSPSNKVTEKGKDVELRCDPISGHTALYWYRQSLGQGLEFLIYFQGNSAPDKSGLPSDRFSAERTGGSVSTLTIQRTQQEDSAVYLCASSFLHREYEQYFGPGTRLTVT.